The sequence of this T cell receptor beta chain was determined in a study of Tregs in tolerant kidney transplant recipients. On the study more broadly: Recipients received nonmyeloablative bone marrow transplants from related graft donors, with transient mixed chimerism.

Some clones are missing from TCRdb's copy, which holds only in-frame ones; the method was immunoSEQ multiplex PCR. The sample has about 69,000 clones, roughly nine tenths seen once. Study outcomes and limitations: Donor-specific Treg expansion exceeded global Treg expansion in tolerant patients, suggesting antigen drive. The small number of patients limits these findings pending further validation. Some patients' samples used different primers over time, so nucleotide sequences weren't comparable.

The CDR3 consists of 13 residues. Per germline, CDR1 LNHDA and CDR2 SQIVND (reference sequence). V was clipped by 6 bases and J by 5 bases, with 13 bases between them. As for this clone: Its specificity is not known.

The rearrangement joins TRBV19 to TRBJ1-1, with D possibly being TRBD1 (5 bases). Here the sequenced sample was CD4+ T cells from blood, taken before the transplant. The TCR comes from a human donor who received a combined kidney and bone marrow transplant. The CDR3 nucleotides read TGTGCCAGTAGCCGGGACGGGGGGACTGAAGCTTTCTTT. Residues: CASSRDGGTEAFF.